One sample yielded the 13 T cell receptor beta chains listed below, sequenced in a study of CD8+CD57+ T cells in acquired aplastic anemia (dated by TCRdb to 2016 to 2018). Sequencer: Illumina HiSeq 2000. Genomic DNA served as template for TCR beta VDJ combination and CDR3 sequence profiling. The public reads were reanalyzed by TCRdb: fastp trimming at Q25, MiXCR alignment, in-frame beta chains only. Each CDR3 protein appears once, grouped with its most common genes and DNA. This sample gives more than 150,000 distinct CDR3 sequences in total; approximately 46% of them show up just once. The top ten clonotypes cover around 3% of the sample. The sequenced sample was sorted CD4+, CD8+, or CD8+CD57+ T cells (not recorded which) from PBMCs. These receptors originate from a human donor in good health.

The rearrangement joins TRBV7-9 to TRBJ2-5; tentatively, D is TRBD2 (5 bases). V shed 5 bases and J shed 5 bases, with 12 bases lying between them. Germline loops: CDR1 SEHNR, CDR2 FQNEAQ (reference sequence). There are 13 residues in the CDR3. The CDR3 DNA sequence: TGTGCCAGCAGCCCCCTAGCTTTGGAGACCCAGTACTTC. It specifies CASSPLALETQYF.

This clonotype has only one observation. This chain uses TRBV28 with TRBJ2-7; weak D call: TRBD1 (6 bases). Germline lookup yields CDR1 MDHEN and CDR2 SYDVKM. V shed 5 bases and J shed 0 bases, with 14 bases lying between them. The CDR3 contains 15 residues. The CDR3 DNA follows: TGTGCCAGCAGTGGCAACAGGGAGCTCTCCTACGAGCAGTACTTC. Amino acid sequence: CASSGNRELSYEQYF. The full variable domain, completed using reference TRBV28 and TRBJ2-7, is DVKVTQSSRYLVKRTGEKVFLECVQDMDHENMFWYRQDPGLGLRLIYFSYDVKMKEKGDIPEGYSVSREKKERFSLILESASTNQTSMYLCASSGNRELSYEQYFGPGTRLTVT.

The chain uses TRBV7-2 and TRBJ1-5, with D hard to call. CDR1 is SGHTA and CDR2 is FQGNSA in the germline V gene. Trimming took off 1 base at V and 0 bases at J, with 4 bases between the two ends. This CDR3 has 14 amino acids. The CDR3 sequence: CASSLGYSNQPQHF. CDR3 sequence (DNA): TGTGCCAGCAGCTTAGGGTATAGCAATCAGCCCCAGCATTTT.

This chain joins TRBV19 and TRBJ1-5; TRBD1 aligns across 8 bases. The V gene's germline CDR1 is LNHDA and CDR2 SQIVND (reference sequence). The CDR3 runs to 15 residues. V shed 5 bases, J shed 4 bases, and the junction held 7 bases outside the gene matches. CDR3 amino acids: CASSWAGGPNQPQHF. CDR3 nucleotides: TGTGCCAGTAGTTGGGCAGGGGGCCCTAATCAGCCCCAGCATTTT.

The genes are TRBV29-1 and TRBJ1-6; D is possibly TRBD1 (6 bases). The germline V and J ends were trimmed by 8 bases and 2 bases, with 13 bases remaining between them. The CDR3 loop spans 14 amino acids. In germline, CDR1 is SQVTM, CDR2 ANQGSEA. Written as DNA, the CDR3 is TGCAGCCGAGGGGGAGAGACCTATAATTCACCCCTCCACTTT. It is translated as CSRGGETYNSPLHF.

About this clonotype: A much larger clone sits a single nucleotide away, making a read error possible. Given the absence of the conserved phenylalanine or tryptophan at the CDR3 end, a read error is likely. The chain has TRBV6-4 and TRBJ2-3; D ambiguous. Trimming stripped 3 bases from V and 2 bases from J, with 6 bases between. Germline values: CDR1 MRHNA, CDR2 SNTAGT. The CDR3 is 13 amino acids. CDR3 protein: CASSEGATDTQYS. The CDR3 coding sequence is TGTGCCAGCAGTGAGGGTGCCACAGATACGCAGTATTCT.

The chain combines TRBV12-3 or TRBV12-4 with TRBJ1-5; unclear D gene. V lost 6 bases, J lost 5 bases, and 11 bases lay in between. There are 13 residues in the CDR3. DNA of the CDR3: TGTGCCAGCAGGGCGGGTGGTGATCAGCCCCAGCATTTT. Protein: CASRAGGDQPQHF.

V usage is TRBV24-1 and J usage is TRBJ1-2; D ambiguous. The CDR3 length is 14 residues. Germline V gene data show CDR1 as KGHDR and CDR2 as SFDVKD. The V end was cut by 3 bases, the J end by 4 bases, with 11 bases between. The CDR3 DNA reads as TGTGCCACCAGTGATAACACTAGGGCCTATGGCTACACCTTC. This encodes CATSDNTRAYGYTF.

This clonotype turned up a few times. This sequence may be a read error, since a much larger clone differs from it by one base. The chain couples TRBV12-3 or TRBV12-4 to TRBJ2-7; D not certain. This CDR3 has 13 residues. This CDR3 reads CANSLQQSYEQYF. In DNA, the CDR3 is TGTGCCAACAGTTTACAGCAGAGCTACGAGCAGTACTTC.

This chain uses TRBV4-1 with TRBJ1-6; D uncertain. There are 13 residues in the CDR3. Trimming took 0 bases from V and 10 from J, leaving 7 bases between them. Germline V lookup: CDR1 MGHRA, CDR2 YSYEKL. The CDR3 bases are TGCGCCAGCAGCCAAGAGGGCCGATCACCCCTCCACTTT. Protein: CASSQEGRSPLHF.

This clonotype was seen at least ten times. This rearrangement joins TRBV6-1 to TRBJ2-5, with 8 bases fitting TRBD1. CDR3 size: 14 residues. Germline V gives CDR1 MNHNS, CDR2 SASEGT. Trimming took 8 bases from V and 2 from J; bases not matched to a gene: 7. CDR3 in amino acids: CASGAGGSQETQYF. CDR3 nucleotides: TGTGCCAGCGGTGCAGGGGGCTCTCAAGAGACCCAGTACTTC.

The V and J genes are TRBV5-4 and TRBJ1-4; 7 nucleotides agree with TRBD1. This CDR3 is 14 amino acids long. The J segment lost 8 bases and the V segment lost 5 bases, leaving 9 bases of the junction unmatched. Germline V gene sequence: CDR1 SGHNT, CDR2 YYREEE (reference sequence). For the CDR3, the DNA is TGTGCCAGCAGTCGAACAGGGGAAAGGGAAAAACTGTTTTTT. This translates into CASSRTGEREKLFF.

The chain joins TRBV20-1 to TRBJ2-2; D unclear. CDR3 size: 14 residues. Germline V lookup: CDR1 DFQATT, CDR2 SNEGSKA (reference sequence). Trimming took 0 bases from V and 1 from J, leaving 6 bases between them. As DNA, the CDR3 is TGCAGTGCTAGAGATCAACGGAACACCGGGGAGCTGTTTTTT. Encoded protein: CSARDQRNTGELFF.